The 32 T cell receptor beta chains below were found in one sample sequenced in a study of vaccination effects on CD4 cells after COVID-19. Profiling relied on immunoSEQ multiplex PCR, and the TCRdb table lists in-frame clones only, not all of them. The sample lists 40,000 to 45,000 clones; about 63% were seen once. Culture proceeded for roughly ten days, and CD4+ T cells were then isolated. Of the BNT162b2 and mRNA-1273 vaccines, participants received two doses of one or the other. Their target antigens are unknown. The sequencing used CD4+ T cells from PBMCs cultured without peptide, collected after COVID-19 vaccination. These receptors were taken from a human donor who received a COVID-19 vaccine.

The rearrangement uses TRBV19 and TRBJ2-5; maybe TRBD2 (6 bases). Trimming took off 5 bases at V and 2 bases at J, with 12 bases between the two ends. The CDR3 runs to 14 residues. Germline CDR1 reads LNHDA; CDR2 reads SQIVND (reference sequence). The CDR3 loop is CASSGGTGQETQYF. For the CDR3, the DNA is TGTGCCAGTAGTGGAGGGACTGGACAAGAGACCCAGTACTTC.

This clone was seen only a few times. The rearrangement links TRBV18 to TRBJ2-7; D is unclear. Germline values: CDR1 KGHSH, CDR2 LQKENI. V gave up 0 bases and J gave up 2 bases, with 5 bases separating them. CDR3 length: 13 amino acids. The CDR3 region has the DNA TGTGCCAGCTCACCACCAGGCACCTACGAGCAGTACTTC. Protein sequence: CASSPPGTYEQYF.

The V gene is TRBV19, the J gene TRBJ1-1; D remains ambiguous. Germline V CDR1 and CDR2: LNHDA, SQIVND (reference sequence). V was cut by 5 bases and J by 1 base, with 5 bases left in between. The CDR3 loop spans 12 amino acids. The CDR3 region is CASSSENTEAFF. In DNA, the CDR3 is TGTGCCAGTAGTTCGGAGAACACTGAAGCTTTCTTT.

The J gene is TRBJ2-1, the V gene TRBV4-1, with 8 bases matching TRBD2. Germline CDR1 MGHRA, CDR2 YSYEKL. V dropped 1 base and J dropped 7; count of bases not matched to a gene: 6. The CDR3 extends over 15 amino acids. The CDR3 here is CASSQGEGTRNEQFF. The CDR3 bases are TGCGCCAGCAGCCAAGGGGAGGGGACTAGAAATGAGCAGTTCTTC.

The V call is TRBV19, the J call TRBJ1-1; perhaps TRBD1 as D (5 bases). V gave up 7 bases and J gave up 1 base, with 19 bases separating them. Germline V gene sequence: CDR1 LNHDA, CDR2 SQIVND (reference sequence). The CDR3 covers 16 residues. The CDR3 reads CASTKGAFPPNTEAFF. CDR3 coding DNA: TGTGCCAGTACAAAAGGGGCATTTCCTCCGAACACTGAAGCTTTCTTT.

V usage is TRBV29-1 and J usage is TRBJ2-7, with TRBD1 matching 7 bases. CDR1 SQVTM and CDR2 ANQGSEA come from the germline V gene. With 5 bases clipped from V and 2 bases from J, the junction kept 9 bases outside the gene matches. The CDR3 sequence is 14 residues long. The CDR3 sequence is CSVPSTGIPYEQYF. CDR3 coding DNA: TGCAGCGTTCCGTCGACAGGGATCCCCTACGAGCAGTACTTC.

In the case of this clone: The same CDR3 is also encoded by other DNA sequences in this sample. The rearrangement links TRBV5-1 to TRBJ1-1; D possibly corresponds to TRBD1 (5 bases). This CDR3 is built from 15 residues. Per the germline V gene, CDR1 is SGHRS and CDR2 is YFSETQ. V was shortened by 0 bases and J by 0 bases, with 9 bases between the two germline ends. The CDR3 DNA sequence: TGCGCCAGCAGCTTGGGGGGGGGAATGAACACTGAAGCTTTCTTT. Translation: CASSLGGGMNTEAFF.

This clone was detected only a few times. V and J are TRBV18 and TRBJ1-6; no reliable D call. The V end was cut by 3 bases, the J end by 8 bases, with 11 bases between. Germline V gene lookup returns CDR1 KGHSH and CDR2 LQKENI. The CDR3 loop spans 14 amino acids. In DNA, the CDR3 is TGTGCCAGCTCACCGACCGGTCGTGATTCACCCCTCCACTTT. Its protein product is CASSPTGRDSPLHF.

The rearrangement uses TRBV11-2 and TRBJ2-5; 12 bases are a match to TRBD2. The junction had 9 bases not matched to a gene; V was cut back by 5 bases and J by 2 bases. This CDR3 region has 17 residues. Germline CDR1 SGHAT, CDR2 FQNNGV. CDR3 DNA: TGTGCCAGCAGCCCCAGGGCTACTAGCGGGGGGCAAGAGACCCAGTACTTC. It translates to CASSPRATSGGQETQYF.

The chain couples TRBV27 to TRBJ2-2; 9 bases are shared with TRBD1. This CDR3 is built from 15 residues. Germline CDR1 MNHEY, CDR2 SMNVEV (reference sequence). Trimming took 6 bases from V and 0 from J; bases not matched to a gene: 2. Written as DNA, the CDR3 is TGTGCCAGCAGACAGGGGGCGGCGAACACCGGGGAGCTGTTTTTT. Translated, it gives CASRQGAANTGELFF.

This clone was counted only a few times. The chain recombines TRBV11-1 with TRBJ2-5, with D perhaps matching TRBD2 (6 bases). Germline loops: CDR1 SGHAT, CDR2 FQDESV (reference sequence). The CDR3 contains 13 residues. Between the trimmed V and J ends, which lost 5 bases and 2 bases, there was a span of 9 bases. The CDR3 is CASSQGLQETQYF. The CDR3 DNA reads TGTGCCAGCAGCCAGGGACTTCAAGAGACCCAGTACTTC.

The chain uses TRBV19 and TRBJ2-5, with a weak D call TRBD1 (5 bases). V lost 3 bases, J lost 1 base, and 12 bases lay in between. The V gene's germline CDR1 is LNHDA and CDR2 SQIVND (reference sequence). The CDR3 runs 15 residues. The CDR3 region has the DNA TGTGCCAGTAGTATTAGCCAAACAGGCCAAGAGACCCAGTACTTC. Its protein is CASSISQTGQETQYF.

The chain uses TRBV15 and TRBJ2-7, with 9 nucleotides matching TRBD1. With V trimmed by 1 base and J by 4 bases, 11 bases remained unmatched. This CDR3 region has 17 residues. Germline lookup yields CDR1 LNHNV and CDR2 YYDKDF (reference sequence). CDR3 nucleotide sequence: TGTGCCACCAGCAGAGCACCCGGGACAGGGTCCCGTTACGAGCAGTACTTC. Protein: CATSRAPGTGSRYEQYF.

V and J are TRBV28 and TRBJ1-6; TRBD1 agrees at 10 bases. This CDR3 comprises 15 residues. V lost 8 bases, J lost 7 bases, and 8 bases stayed unmatched. CDR1 is MDHEN, CDR2 SYDVKM, per germline. CDR3 sequence reads: CASVSPGQGNSPLHF. Here the CDR3 DNA reads TGTGCCAGCGTGTCCCCGGGACAGGGGAATTCACCCCTCCACTTT.

J is TRBJ2-1 and V is TRBV27; tentative D call: TRBD2 (6 bases). This CDR3 spans 14 amino acids. Germline-derived CDR1 and CDR2 are MNHEY and SMNVEV (reference sequence). With 0 bases removed from V and 10 bases from J, the gap between germline ends came to 13 bases. For the CDR3, the DNA is TGTGCCAGCAGTTTATCACTAGCTTCTGGGGAGCAGTTCTTC. It yields the protein CASSLSLASGEQFF.

This chain joins TRBV7-9 and TRBJ1-6, with TRBD1 as a possible D gene (5 bases). Trimming removed 1 base at V and 6 bases at J, with 16 bases between. The CDR3 has 17 residues. The germline V gene encodes CDR1 SEHNR and CDR2 FQNEAQ (reference sequence). The CDR3 region has the DNA TGTGCCAGCAGCTTAGGAGGGCAGGTCGGGGGTAATTCACCCCTCCACTTT. It encodes CASSLGGQVGGNSPLHF.

A remark on this clone: The sample has other DNA sequences that encode this CDR3 too. This chain connects TRBV9 to TRBJ1-5, with 7 nucleotides matching TRBD1. Trimming cost V 2 bases and J 2 bases; bases outside gene matches: 4. The CDR3 covers 15 residues. Germline CDR1 reads SGDLS; CDR2 reads YYNGEE. CDR3 DNA sequence: TGTGCCAGCAGCGTCGGGACAGTGGGCAATCAGCCCCAGCATTTT. Protein: CASSVGTVGNQPQHF.

This clone has only a few counts. V and J are TRBV4-2 and TRBJ1-5; D unresolved. V was cut by 0 bases and J by 6 bases, with 6 bases left in between. Per germline, CDR1 LGHNA and CDR2 YNFKEQ. The CDR3 is 13 residues long. The CDR3 protein is CASSQDGSQPQHF. The DNA of the CDR3 is TGTGCCAGCAGCCAAGATGGCAGTCAGCCCCAGCATTTT.

This clone was seen only a few times. This chain connects TRBV2 to TRBJ2-2, with 7 positions matching TRBD2. The CDR3 is 16 residues long. In germline, CDR1 is SNHLY, CDR2 FYNNEI. J was trimmed by 0 bases and V by 6 bases; bases with no gene match: 7. CDR3 coding DNA: TGTGCCAGCAGGCAGAGCGGGGCCTCGAACACCGGGGAGCTGTTTTTT. Translating it yields CASRQSGASNTGELFF.

The rearrangement uses TRBV5-1 and TRBJ1-4, with a weak D call TRBD1 (5 bases). V lost 0 bases to trimming and J lost 7 bases, with 13 bases between them. CDR3 length: 15 residues. Germline CDR1 and CDR2: SGHRS and YFSETQ. The CDR3 here is CASSLAVVGGEKLFF. CDR3 DNA: TGCGCCAGCAGCTTGGCAGTCGTCGGGGGTGAAAAACTGTTTTTT. Full variable domain (outside the CDR3, taken from reference TRBV5-1 and TRBJ1-4): KAGVTQTPRYLIKTRGQQVTLSCSPISGHRSVSWYQQTPGQGLQFLFEYFSETQRNKGNFPGRFSGRQFSNSRSEMNVSTLELGDSALYLCASSLAVVGGEKLFFGSGTQLSVL.

This chain links TRBV6-5 with TRBJ1-4; 8 bases map to TRBD1. This CDR3 region has 13 residues. Germline-derived CDR1 and CDR2 are MNHEY and SVGAGI. V dropped 8 bases and J dropped 4; count of bases not matched to a gene: 3. CDR3 sequence reads: CASGQGGNEKLFF. CDR3 nucleotides: TGTGCCAGCGGACAGGGAGGTAATGAAAAACTGTTTTTT.

This clone was detected only a few times. The V and J genes are TRBV6-5 and TRBJ1-4; D is ambiguous. The V end was cut by 6 bases, the J end by 2 bases, with 7 bases between. The germline V gene encodes CDR1 MNHEY and CDR2 SVGAGI. The CDR3 totals 13 residues. This CDR3 is CASRGFTNEKLFF. The DNA of the CDR3 is TGTGCCAGCAGGGGGTTCACTAATGAAAAACTGTTTTTT.

This chain connects TRBV6-5 to TRBJ1-4, with 8 bases that match TRBD1. V lost 5 bases, J lost 10 bases, and 9 bases stayed unmatched. This CDR3 is 14 amino acids long. Germline V gene sequence: CDR1 MNHEY, CDR2 SVGAGI. CDR3: CASSPLGQGGKLFF. The CDR3 DNA sequence: TGTGCCAGCAGTCCCCTCGGACAGGGAGGAAAACTGTTTTTT.

The table lists this clone with a few counts. The rearrangement joins TRBV11-1 to TRBJ2-7; 10 bases match TRBD1. The V and J ends lost 5 bases and 7 bases, in that order; junction bases with no gene match: 11. The CDR3 consists of 15 residues. Germline V gene lookup returns CDR1 SGHAT and CDR2 FQDESV (reference sequence). CDR3 amino acids: CASSQGGTGAVEQYF. The DNA of the CDR3 is TGTGCCAGCAGCCAAGGCGGGACAGGGGCTGTAGAGCAGTACTTC.

The CDR3 coding sequence is TGTGCCAGCTCACCACCGTCTACCCAAGAGACCCAGTACTTC. Encoded protein: CASSPPSTQETQYF. V is TRBV18 and J is TRBJ2-5; unclear D gene. CDR1 is KGHSH and CDR2 is LQKENI in the germline V gene. The CDR3 runs 14 residues. Trimming pared 0 bases from V and 1 base from J, leaving 6 bases between.

This clone has just a few counts. The chain has TRBV24-1 and TRBJ2-3, with TRBD2 matching 8 bases. The germline gives CDR1 KGHDR, CDR2 SFDVKD. J was trimmed by 2 bases and V by 5 bases; bases with no gene match: 5. The CDR3 is 15 amino acids. This chain's CDR3 is CATSGTSGPTDTQYF. The DNA of the CDR3 is TGTGCCACCAGTGGCACTAGCGGACCCACAGATACGCAGTATTTT.

The chain links TRBV25-1 to TRBJ2-1; 11 nucleotides line up with TRBD2. This CDR3 is 16 amino acids long. J was trimmed by 2 bases and V by 3 bases; bases with no gene match: 3. The germline CDR1 and CDR2 sequences are MGHDK and SYGVNS. In DNA, the CDR3 is TGTGCCAGCAGTGACTTAGCGGGAGGGACCTACAATGAGCAGTTCTTC. Encoded protein: CASSDLAGGTYNEQFF.

The chain couples TRBV18 to TRBJ1-3; D is uncertain. Germline CDR1 KGHSH, CDR2 LQKENI. The CDR3 runs to 15 residues. The V and J ends lost 1 base and 4 bases respectively, with 11 bases between them. CDR3: CASSPLAGMGNTIYF. Here the CDR3 DNA reads TGTGCCAGCTCACCACTGGCAGGCATGGGAAACACCATATATTTT.

This clone was seen a handful of times. The gene calls are TRBV5-4 and TRBJ1-5; 9 nucleotides line up with TRBD1. The J segment lost 3 bases and the V segment lost 2 bases, leaving 3 bases of the junction unmatched. Germline CDR1 is SGHNT and CDR2 is YYREEE (reference sequence). This CDR3 has 15 amino acids. CDR3 region: CASSLGTGLNQPQHF. The CDR3 nucleotides are TGTGCCAGCAGCTTAGGGACAGGGCTCAATCAGCCCCAGCATTTT.

The V and J genes are TRBV5-1 and TRBJ1-1, with D unresolved. V was pared by 2 bases and J by 1 base, with 12 bases between. CDR3 size: 15 residues. Germline CDR1 reads SGHRS; CDR2 reads YFSETQ. The chain's CDR3 is CASSFNSRSNTEAFF. The CDR3 DNA reads as TGCGCCAGCAGCTTCAATAGCCGGTCGAACACTGAAGCTTTCTTT.

The chain links TRBV5-1 to TRBJ1-2; D not resolved. Trimming shortened V by 2 bases and J by 7 bases, and 21 bases separated the two germline ends. Per germline, CDR1 SGHRS and CDR2 YFSETQ. This CDR3 comprises 16 residues. The CDR3 DNA follows: TGCGCCAGCAGCTTACCAAATATGGAAGGTAGTAGTGGCTACACCTTC. Translation gives CASSLPNMEGSSGYTF.

The CDR3 DNA follows: TGTGCCAGCAGTCTAAGACCCGGGGATGGCTACACCTTC. Translated: CASSLRPGDGYTF. The chain couples TRBV12-3 or TRBV12-4 to TRBJ1-2; D is undetermined. This CDR3 region has 13 residues. With 5 bases removed from V and 6 bases from J, the gap between germline ends came to 13 bases.